This note documents a single T cell receptor beta chain sequence. Per the study methods: From reference gene primer amplification, estimates of nucleated cell counts were derived. The data were produced by immunoSEQ multiplex PCR, yet TCRdb's version contains in-frame clones alone and is incomplete. V and J calls and clone size are given by that table; D and trimming were obtained from the DNA. The sample has nearly 350,000 clones; 85% to 90% are singletons. These data originate in a study of blood T cell repertoires in COVID-19. Study details: Samples of COVID-19 (acute and convalescent) were obtained from the United States, Italy and Spain. PBMCs, B-cell-depleted T cells, or T cells were the source of the cDNA or gDNA that made up the material.

Germline V CDR1 and CDR2: SGHRS, YFSETQ. V was pared by 6 bases and J by 4 bases, with 11 bases between. This CDR3 is 14 amino acids long. The V gene is TRBV5-1, the J gene TRBJ2-6, with a possible D match to TRBD2 (5 bases). This receptor was taken from a woman between 65 and 79 years old with COVID-19, enrolled during active disease. Sequenced: peripheral blood. As DNA, the CDR3 is TGCGCCAGCACGGCGGAGGTAGGGGCCAACGTCCTGACTTTC. Translation: CASTAEVGANVLTF.